The entry that follows covers one T cell receptor (beta chain) sequence. The CDR3 is 15 residues long. The sample originates from a study of blood T cell repertoires in COVID-19. At the level of the study: Acute and convalescent COVID-19 specimens originated in the United States, Italy and Spain. Sample material is recorded as cDNA or gDNA derived from T cells, B-cell-depleted T cells, or PBMCs.

In the authors' workflow: Amplification of reference gene primers provided the estimated nucleated cell counts. The protocol was immunoSEQ multiplex PCR, while the TCRdb copy is restricted to in-frame clones and leaves out a portion. V, J and clone size reflect that table, while D and trimming were determined from the DNA. The data show 140,000 or so clones, approximately 87% seen once. The V and J genes are TRBV21-1 and TRBJ2-7; TRBD2 is the table's D call and was not checked against the DNA. TRBV21-1 is a recognized pseudogene. Sequences were obtained from peripheral blood. The TCR sequence derives from a woman aged 50 to 60 with active or convalescent COVID-19. CDR3 residues: CASSAGLAGLHEQYF. The CDR3 DNA is TGTGCCAGCAGCGCGGGACTAGCGGGATTACACGAGCAGTACTTC.